These 5 T cell receptor beta chains came from one sample sequenced in a study of T-cell reconstitution after alpha-beta-depleted transplantation in children. For TCRbeta, the library was prepared with unique molecular identifiers. TCRdb recomputed calls from the PCR reads with MiXCR, one row per CDR3 protein. This table has some 200,000 distinct CDR3 sequences, under 8.5% appearing once. The material sequenced was PBMCs, mostly from graft donor cells, taken 360 days after TCRalphabeta/CD19-depleted stem cell transplant. The source of these receptors is a male patient between 2 and 9 years old who had a stem cell transplant for acute myeloid leukemia, so the T cells may come from the graft donor.

The chain carries TRBV7-3 and TRBJ2-5; no clear D gene. The CDR3 contains 13 residues. Germline values: CDR1 SGHTA, CDR2 FQGTGA. Between the trimmed V and J ends, which lost 5 bases and 0 bases, there was a span of 7 bases. The CDR3 DNA sequence: TGTGCCAGCAGCGCCCCTAACCAAGAGACCCAGTACTTC. Amino acids: CASSAPNQETQYF.

There are a few counts of this clonotype. The rearrangement joins TRBV5-1 to TRBJ2-1; tentative D call: TRBD2 (5 bases). Germline assignment: CDR1 SGHRS and CDR2 YFSETQ. The CDR3 totals 15 residues. Trimming left V 3 bases short and J 0 bases short, with 10 bases between. The CDR3 region is CASSSEGSSYNEQFF. CDR3 sequence (DNA): TGCGCCAGCAGCTCGGAAGGGAGCTCCTACAATGAGCAGTTCTTC. The variable domain in full, with the rest retrieved from reference TRBV5-1 and TRBJ2-1, is KAGVTQTPRYLIKTRGQQVTLSCSPISGHRSVSWYQQTPGQGLQFLFEYFSETQRNKGNFPGRFSGRQFSNSRSEMNVSTLELGDSALYLCASSSEGSSYNEQFFGPGTRLTVL.

The sample holds many counts of this clonotype. This chain joins TRBV30 and TRBJ1-1; D not resolved. The CDR3 spans 13 residues. CDR1 GTSNPN and CDR2 SVGIG come from the germline V gene (reference sequence). Trimming removed 0 bases at V and 1 base at J, with 6 bases between. In DNA form, the CDR3 reads TGTGCCTGGAGTGTACACAGGAACACTGAAGCTTTCTTT. It is translated as CAWSVHRNTEAFF. The complete variable domain, with remaining parts taken from reference TRBV30 and TRBJ1-1, reads SQTIHQWPATLVQPVGSPLSLECTVEGTSNPNLYWYRQAAGRGLQLLFYSVGIGQISSEVPQNLSASRPQDRQFILSSKKLLLSDSGFYLCAWSVHRNTEAFFGQGTRLTVV.

This sequence joins TRBV19 and TRBJ2-7, with D possibly matching TRBD1 (6 bases). Germline V gene sequence: CDR1 LNHDA, CDR2 SQIVND (reference sequence). With 4 bases removed from V and 2 bases from J, the gap between germline ends came to 18 bases. This CDR3 has 16 amino acids. The CDR3 DNA follows: TGTGCCAGTAGTACCAGGGGCGGTCTCTGCGCCTACGAGCAGTACGTC. Protein product: CASSTRGGLCAYEQYV.

This clonotype was seen at least ten times. The V call is TRBV9, the J call TRBJ2-7; 9 positions match TRBD1. The trim removed 4 bases at V and 0 bases at J, leaving 8 bases unmatched. Germline assignment: CDR1 SGDLS and CDR2 YYNGEE. The CDR3 totals 16 residues. The CDR3 bases are TGTGCCAGCAGCAGAATGGGACAGGGAAGCTCCTACGAGCAGTACTTC. This codes for CASSRMGQGSSYEQYF.